The present T cell receptor (beta chain) was sequenced within a study of T cell repertoires in cytomegalovirus infection. In the study overall: Well-studied HLA-B-restricted CMV epitopes were used in the study alongside recently identified HLA-C-restricted ones.

V lost 7 bases to trimming and J lost 1 base, with 7 bases between them. The CDR3 has 13 amino acids. Germline assignment: CDR1 SGHVS and CDR2 FNYEAQ. TCRdb re-derived calls from the reads in MiXCR, one entry per CDR3 protein. Of just over 450,000 distinct CDR3 sequences in the sample, about 44% are singletons; the top ten hold about 41%. About this clonotype: No antigen is known for it.

The rearrangement links TRBV7-6 to TRBJ2-2; the D is unclear. Sequences were derived from cultured PBMCs, sampled from culture after CMV antigen stimulation. The clonotype comes from a human donor in good health (CMV status not recorded). Some clones in this sample may be carry-over from other donors' samples. For the CDR3, the DNA is TGTGCCAGCAACCCCCGGAACACCGGGGAGCTGTTTTTT. Residues: CASNPRNTGELFF.